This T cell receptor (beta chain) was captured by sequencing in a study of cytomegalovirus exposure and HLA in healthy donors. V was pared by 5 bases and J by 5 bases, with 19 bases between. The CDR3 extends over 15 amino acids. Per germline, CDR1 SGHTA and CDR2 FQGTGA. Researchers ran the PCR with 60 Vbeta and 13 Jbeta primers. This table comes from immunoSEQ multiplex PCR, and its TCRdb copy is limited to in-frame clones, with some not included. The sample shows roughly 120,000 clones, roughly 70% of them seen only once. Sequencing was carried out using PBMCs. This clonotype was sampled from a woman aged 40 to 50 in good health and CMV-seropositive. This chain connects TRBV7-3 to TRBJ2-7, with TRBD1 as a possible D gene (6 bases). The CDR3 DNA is TGTGCCAGCAGCCCGGGCCCAGGGGTAATGAACGAGCAGTACTTC. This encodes CASSPGPGVMNEQYF.